The 2 T cell receptor beta chains below were found in one sample sequenced in a study of control samples from healthy donors and cancer patients. Assay: immunoSEQ multiplex PCR; the TCRdb copy retains only in-frame clones and omits some. The sample records tens of thousands of clones, more than 85% being singletons. Material: PBMCs. These receptor sequences come from a man aged 35-49 years with colorectal cancer.

CDR3 loop: CASSYSDTRPEQYF. Written as DNA, the CDR3 is TGTGCCAGCAGTTACTCGGATACTAGACCCGAGCAGTACTTC. This sequence joins TRBV6-6 and TRBJ2-7; maybe TRBD2 (5 bases). Trimming took off 0 bases at V and 6 bases at J, with 12 bases between the two ends. CDR3 length: 14 residues. Germline V gene data show CDR1 as MNHNY and CDR2 as SVGAGI (reference sequence).

CDR3 residues: CASSLRDGGELFF. The CDR3 nucleotides are TGTGCCAGCAGTCTAAGGGATGGCGGGGAGCTGTTTTTT. V and J are TRBV7-2 and TRBJ2-2; no clear D. V gave up 6 bases and J gave up 7 bases, with 12 bases separating them. CDR3 length: 13 residues. Germline loops: CDR1 SGHTA, CDR2 FQGNSA.